This TCR beta chain was observed in a study of blood T cell repertoires in COVID-19. The method was immunoSEQ multiplex PCR; TCRdb's version includes in-frame clones alone and lacks a portion of them. The data contain tens of thousands of clones, approximately 88% of them seen just once; the ten biggest clones take up approximately 8%. Germline assignment: CDR1 LNHNV and CDR2 YYDKDF (reference sequence). V dropped 6 bases and J dropped 5; count of bases not matched to a gene: 5. This CDR3 has 14 residues. This chain joins TRBV15 and TRBJ1-4; 8 positions match TRBD1. The sequence was collected from a woman in her forties or fifties with active COVID-19. Sequences were obtained from peripheral blood. The CDR3 DNA follows: TGTGCCACCAGTCCGGACAGGGCGAATGAAAAACTGTTTTTT. It translates to CATSPDRANEKLFF.